Below, 25 T cell receptor beta chains from the same sample are listed, as sequenced in a study of blood T cell repertoires in COVID-19. The repertoire was sequenced with immunoSEQ multiplex PCR; TCRdb's copy has only in-frame clones and lacks some. The repertoire includes 150,000 to 200,000 clones, around four fifths of them detected once, and roughly 13% sits in the top ten. Sequences were obtained from peripheral blood. The origin of the receptors is a man aged 65 to 85 who had recovered from COVID-19.

This clone was observed a handful of times. The chain has TRBV2 and TRBJ2-2; unclear D gene. V lost 6 bases and J 0 bases, leaving 8 bases between the germline ends. CDR1 is SNHLY and CDR2 is FYNNEI in the germline V gene. The CDR3 extends over 14 amino acids. The CDR3 coding sequence is TGTGCCAGCAGCTACTCATCGAACACCGGGGAGCTGTTTTTT. Amino acids: CASSYSSNTGELFF.

This chain links TRBV29-1 with TRBJ2-1; TRBD1 aligns across 11 bases. Trimming at V came to 3 bases and at J to 8 bases, leaving 3 bases not matched to a gene. This CDR3 is built from 13 residues. Germline V gene lookup returns CDR1 SQVTM and CDR2 ANQGSEA. This chain's CDR3 is CSVERGQGDEQFF. The CDR3 nucleotides read TGCAGCGTTGAGAGGGGACAGGGGGATGAGCAGTTCTTC.

This clone showed up just a few times. The genes are TRBV6-6 and TRBJ2-7; 12 positions match TRBD2. Germline-derived CDR1 and CDR2 are MNHNY and SVGAGI (reference sequence). V lost 5 bases, J lost 6 bases, and 5 bases stayed unmatched. The CDR3 loop spans 14 amino acids. This CDR3 reads CASSTPGLAGEQYF. The CDR3 region has the DNA TGTGCCAGCAGTACCCCGGGACTAGCGGGCGAGCAGTACTTC.

The rearrangement links TRBV28 to TRBJ1-1, with 8 bases aligning to TRBD1. Per the germline V gene, CDR1 is MDHEN and CDR2 is SYDVKM. Unmatched junction bases numbered 6, after V lost 6 bases and J lost 6 bases. This CDR3 is built from 13 residues. The CDR3 reads CASRGQGNAEAFF. The CDR3 DNA sequence: TGTGCCAGCAGAGGACAGGGCAACGCTGAAGCTTTCTTT.

The gene calls are TRBV9 and TRBJ2-2, with 8 bases fitting TRBD1. In germline, CDR1 is SGDLS, CDR2 YYNGEE. The ends lost 3 bases at V and 7 bases at J; junction bases unmatched: 8. This CDR3 spans 15 amino acids. The CDR3 bases are TGTGCCAGCAGCGCGGAGGGCAGGGGGCACGGGGAGCTGTTTTTT. Translation: CASSAEGRGHGELFF.

Of note for this clone: Its ends do not fully match the called genes, so a read error is possible. The rearrangement joins TRBV27 to TRBJ1-2; no definite D call. Germline lookup yields CDR1 MNHEY and CDR2 SMNVEV (reference sequence). The CDR3 covers 12 residues. The CDR3, as DNA: TGTGCCAGCAGTCTCCCTCTCGGGAAGCGGGTCTTC. Its translation: CASSLPLGKRVF.

V usage is TRBV5-1 and J usage is TRBJ2-3, with 10 bases lining up with TRBD2. Germline assignment: CDR1 SGHRS and CDR2 YFSETQ. V dropped 0 bases and J dropped 5; count of bases not matched to a gene: 6. The CDR3 totals 16 residues. The CDR3 DNA is TGCGCCAGCAGCTTGGCCGGGGTAGCGGGAGGAGATACGCAGTATTTT. Protein sequence: CASSLAGVAGGDTQYF.

The J gene is TRBJ2-2, the V gene TRBV10-2; 8 bases agree with TRBD2. The germline CDR1 and CDR2 sequences are WSHSY and SAAADI. The CDR3 spans 15 residues. With 6 bases clipped from V and 0 bases from J, the junction kept 3 bases outside the gene matches. The CDR3 coding sequence is TGCGCCAGCAGGCGGGGGGCGTCGAACACCGGGGAGCTGTTTTTT. Amino acid sequence: CASRRGASNTGELFF.

This rearrangement joins TRBV13 to TRBJ2-7; 9 nucleotides align to TRBD2. The CDR3 extends over 15 amino acids. V gave up 2 bases and J gave up 4 bases; unmatched junction bases: 6. Germline assignment: CDR1 PRHDT and CDR2 FYEKMQ (reference sequence). The CDR3 is CASSLKAAGGYEQYF. The CDR3 bases are TGTGCCAGCAGCTTAAAAGCAGCGGGAGGTTACGAGCAGTACTTC.

The chain has TRBV6-2 or TRBV6-3 and TRBJ1-2; D uncertain. Germline V lookup: CDR1 MNHEY, CDR2 SVGEGT. Between the trimmed V and J ends, which lost 1 base and 1 base, there was a span of 4 bases. The CDR3 loop spans 13 amino acids. For the CDR3, the DNA is TGTGCCAGCAGTTACTACAGTAACTATGGCTACACCTTC. Its protein is CASSYYSNYGYTF.

The chain is built from TRBV28 and TRBJ2-7; 7 nucleotides line up with TRBD1. The V and J ends lost 5 bases and 5 bases, in that order; junction bases with no gene match: 9. CDR3 length: 14 residues. Germline V lookup: CDR1 MDHEN, CDR2 SYDVKM. CDR3 sequence: CASSPPDRVNEQYF. DNA for the CDR3: TGTGCCAGCAGTCCCCCCGACAGGGTCAACGAGCAGTACTTC.

The chain employs TRBV5-1 and TRBJ2-7, with TRBD1 matching over 9 bases. CDR3 length equals 13 residues. With 4 bases clipped from V and 4 bases from J, the junction kept 3 bases outside the gene matches. Germline V gene data show CDR1 as SGHRS and CDR2 as YFSETQ. The CDR3: CASSGQGSYEQYF. The CDR3, as DNA: TGCGCCAGCAGCGGACAGGGGTCGTACGAGCAGTACTTC.

This clone was detected a few times. This chain uses TRBV18 with TRBJ1-2; no firm D call. CDR3 length: 14 residues. V lost 5 bases to trimming and J lost 4 bases, with 14 bases between them. Germline V gene data show CDR1 as KGHSH and CDR2 as LQKENI. The chain's CDR3 is CASSSTAEVYGYTF. As DNA, the CDR3 is TGTGCCAGCTCATCAACAGCGGAAGTCTATGGCTACACCTTC. The variable domain in full, completed from reference TRBV18 and TRBJ1-2, reads NAGVMQNPRHLVRRRGQEARLRCSPMKGHSHVYWYRQLPEEGLKFMVYLQKENIIDESGMPKERFSAEFPKEGPSILRIQQVVRGDSAAYFCASSSTAEVYGYTFGSGTRLTVV.

V gene TRBV7-2 combines with J gene TRBJ2-2; 7 bases agree with TRBD2. The CDR3 covers 14 residues. V trimming: 8 bases; J trimming: 2 bases; junction bases outside the gene matches: 5. In germline, CDR1 is SGHTA, CDR2 FQGNSA. The CDR3 sequence: CASRLADNTGELFF. The CDR3 DNA reads as TGTGCCAGCCGGCTAGCGGACAACACCGGGGAGCTGTTTTTT.

In this sample, this clone turned up a few times. The DNA for the CDR3 is TGTGCCAGCAGCCCCGATCCCGGGACTAACAATGAGCAGTTCTTC. Its protein product is CASSPDPGTNNEQFF. The chain recombines TRBV7-3 with TRBJ2-1, with TRBD2 matching over 7 bases. Germline CDR1 SGHTA, CDR2 FQGTGA. V lost 5 bases to trimming and J lost 5 bases; unmatched junction nucleotides: 9. This CDR3 is 15 amino acids long.

This chain connects TRBV7-3 to TRBJ2-1, with TRBD2 identical over 10 bases. J was trimmed by 6 bases and V by 1 base; bases with no gene match: 3. CDR1 and CDR2 (germline): SGHTA, FQGTGA. This CDR3 is built from 15 residues. The CDR3 loop reads CASSLRAGGSNEQFF. As DNA, the CDR3 is TGTGCCAGCAGCTTAAGAGCGGGAGGGAGCAATGAGCAGTTCTTC. The full variable domain, with the rest looked up from reference TRBV7-3 and TRBJ2-1, is GAGVSQTPSNKVTEKGKYVELRCDPISGHTALYWYRQSLGQGPEFLIYFQGTGAADDSGLPNDRFFAVRPEGSVSTLKIQRTERGDSAVYLCASSLRAGGSNEQFFGPGTRLTVL.

The count of this clone is one. The chain couples TRBV7-2 to TRBJ2-7, with 9 bases fitting TRBD1. CDR3 length: 14 amino acids. Germline loops: CDR1 SGHTA, CDR2 FQGNSA. V trimming: 3 bases; J trimming: 1 base; junction bases outside the gene matches: 1. CDR3 amino acids: CASSLGTGSYEQYF. Written as DNA, the CDR3 is TGTGCCAGCAGCTTGGGGACAGGGTCCTACGAGCAGTACTTC.

This clone has just one count. The CDR3 is CASSAGKGSSGNTIYF. DNA of the CDR3: TGTGCCAGCAGCGCCGGCAAAGGGAGCTCTGGAAACACCATATATTTT. V gene TRBV9 combines with J gene TRBJ1-3; no reliable D call. Trimming pared 3 bases from V and 0 bases from J, leaving 13 bases between. Germline V lookup: CDR1 SGDLS, CDR2 YYNGEE. The CDR3 runs to 16 residues. The variable domain in full, with the rest retrieved from reference TRBV9 and TRBJ1-3, is DSGVTQTPKHLITATGQRVTLRCSPRSGDLSVYWYQQSLDQGLQFLIQYYNGEERAKGNILERFSAQQFPDLHSELNLSSLELGDSALYFCASSAGKGSSGNTIYFGEGSWLTVV.

Points on this clone: Other DNA sequences in the sample encode the same CDR3. The chain combines TRBV6-5 with TRBJ1-5; TRBD1 matches 7 bases. J lost 6 bases, V lost 6 bases, and 5 bases had no gene match. Germline-derived CDR1 and CDR2 are MNHEY and SVGAGI. The CDR3 is 13 amino acids. This CDR3 reads CASRQGGGQPQHF. The CDR3 DNA reads TGTGCCAGCAGGCAGGGGGGAGGTCAGCCCCAGCATTTT.

This chain joins TRBV27 and TRBJ1-6; 9 bases are a match to TRBD1. In germline, CDR1 is MNHEY, CDR2 SMNVEV (reference sequence). The CDR3 covers 14 residues. The trim removed 6 bases at V and 6 bases at J, leaving 3 bases unmatched. CDR3 protein: CASRQQGANSPLHF. In DNA, the CDR3 is TGTGCCAGCAGACAACAGGGGGCTAATTCACCCCTCCACTTT.

This rearrangement joins TRBV3-1 (or the pseudogene TRBV3-2) to TRBJ2-7; 13 nucleotides line up with TRBD2. Per the germline V gene, CDR1 is LGHDT and CDR2 is YNNKEL (reference sequence). This CDR3 is 15 amino acids long. V shed 1 base and J 6 bases; nucleotides not matched to a gene: 3. DNA for the CDR3: TGTGCCAGCAGCCAAGCCCGGACTAGCGGGAGCGAGCAGTACTTC. Amino acid sequence: CASSQARTSGSEQYF.

About this clone: Other DNA sequences in this sample translate to the same CDR3. The chain links TRBV5-1 to TRBJ2-1; D is perhaps TRBD2 (5 bases). With 0 bases removed from V and 2 bases from J, the gap between germline ends came to 9 bases. Germline assignment: CDR1 SGHRS and CDR2 YFSETQ. The CDR3 loop spans 15 amino acids. The CDR3 DNA is TGCGCCAGCAGCTTGGAGGCGGGCCCCTACAATGAGCAGTTCTTC. Amino acid sequence: CASSLEAGPYNEQFF.

This clone was found once. The chain employs TRBV7-2 and TRBJ1-2; 9 nucleotides agree with TRBD1. Germline values: CDR1 SGHTA, CDR2 FQGNSA. Trimming removed 1 base from V and 7 bases from J; junction bases left unmatched: 4. This CDR3 is built from 14 residues. CDR3 DNA sequence: TGTGCCAGCAGCTTAGGACAGGGGGATAGTGGCTACACCTTC. As protein: CASSLGQGDSGYTF.

This chain uses TRBV7-2 with TRBJ2-1, with D tentatively TRBD1 (6 bases). Germline CDR1 SGHTA, CDR2 FQGNSA. V shed 1 base and J shed 6 bases, with 22 bases lying between them. This CDR3 region has 18 residues. For the CDR3, the DNA is TGTGCCAGCAGCTTAGATTTTTCGACAGGAATGCCCCCCAATGAGCAGTTCTTC. Translation: CASSLDFSTGMPPNEQFF.

This chain uses TRBV9 with TRBJ2-3; 8 nucleotides agree with TRBD2. CDR3 size: 16 residues. CDR1 and CDR2 from the germline V gene are SGDLS and YYNGEE. The J segment lost 3 bases and the V segment lost 0 bases, leaving 6 bases of the junction unmatched. The CDR3 sequence: CASSVVPGGPTDTQYF. The CDR3 DNA reads as TGTGCCAGCAGCGTAGTCCCGGGAGGGCCTACAGATACGCAGTATTTT.